The 30 T cell receptor beta chains below all came from one sample that was sequenced in a study of blood T cell repertoires in COVID-19. The data were produced by immunoSEQ multiplex PCR, yet TCRdb's version contains in-frame clones alone and is incomplete. The repertoire holds 250,000 to 350,000 clones, with approximately 91% as singletons. Material: peripheral blood. These receptors all come from a woman aged 25 to 39 with COVID-19, enrolled during active disease.

This clone was picked up a small number of times. This chain joins TRBV5-1 and TRBJ2-7; D perhaps matches TRBD2 (5 bases). CDR3 length: 13 amino acids. Trimming left V 0 bases short and J 7 bases short, with 11 bases between. From germline, CDR1 is SGHRS and CDR2 YFSETQ. In DNA form, the CDR3 reads TGCGCCAGCAGCTTGGGGTACGGGAATGAGCAGTACTTC. Amino acid sequence: CASSLGYGNEQYF. The full variable domain, its missing parts supplied by reference TRBV5-1 and TRBJ2-7, is KAGVTQTPRYLIKTRGQQVTLSCSPISGHRSVSWYQQTPGQGLQFLFEYFSETQRNKGNFPGRFSGRQFSNSRSEMNVSTLELGDSALYLCASSLGYGNEQYFGPGTRLTVT.

The sample holds a few counts of this clone. This chain uses TRBV9 with TRBJ2-7; 8 bases line up with TRBD2. This CDR3 is 12 amino acids long. After removal of 4 bases from V and 5 bases from J, the junction contained 2 bases not matched to a gene. The germline V gene has CDR1 SGDLS and CDR2 YYNGEE. The CDR3 sequence: CASSSGSHEQYF. CDR3 DNA: TGTGCCAGCAGCAGCGGGAGCCACGAGCAGTACTTC.

This clone was counted a few times. V is TRBV3-1 (or the pseudogene TRBV3-2) and J is TRBJ2-5; the match to TRBD1 covers 7 bases. After removal of 0 bases from V and 2 bases from J, the junction contained 6 bases not matched to a gene. CDR1 and CDR2 (germline): LGHDT, YNNKEL (reference sequence). The CDR3 consists of 16 residues. CDR3 nucleotides: TGTGCCAGCAGCCAAGATCTCGGGACAGAACAAGAGACCCAGTACTTC. Protein product: CASSQDLGTEQETQYF.

Regarding this clone: Other DNA sequences from this sample encode an identical CDR3 as well. J is TRBJ2-1 and V is TRBV7-9, with 15 bases that match TRBD2. This CDR3 has 15 amino acids. J was trimmed by 7 bases and V by 4 bases; bases with no gene match: 2. In germline, CDR1 is SEHNR, CDR2 FQNEAQ (reference sequence). CDR3 in DNA: TGTGCCAGCAGCTCAGGACTAGCGGGAGGGAATGAGCAGTTCTTC. This sequence encodes CASSSGLAGGNEQFF.

V is TRBV19 and J is TRBJ2-7; 9 positions match TRBD1. V shed 2 bases, J shed 3 bases, and the junction held 5 bases outside the gene matches. Germline V gene sequence: CDR1 LNHDA, CDR2 SQIVND (reference sequence). This CDR3 has 15 amino acids. Here the CDR3 reads CASSIKGTGLYEQYF. Here the CDR3 DNA reads TGTGCCAGTAGTATAAAGGGGACAGGGCTCTACGAGCAGTACTTC.

This chain connects TRBV4-1 to TRBJ1-2; a possible D gene is TRBD1 (5 bases). The germline gives CDR1 MGHRA, CDR2 YSYEKL. The CDR3 has 16 residues. The V and J ends lost 0 bases and 4 bases respectively, with 15 bases between them. The CDR3 sequence is CASSQELGRDRYGYTF. For the CDR3, the DNA is TGCGCCAGCAGCCAAGAATTAGGCAGGGATCGCTATGGCTACACCTTC.

This chain connects TRBV28 to TRBJ1-1; TRBD1 matches at 9 bases. The trim removed 6 bases at V and 0 bases at J, leaving 8 bases unmatched. The CDR3 consists of 16 residues. Germline loops: CDR1 MDHEN, CDR2 SYDVKM. The CDR3 sequence is CASRVDRGWMNTEAFF. CDR3 nucleotide sequence: TGTGCCAGCAGAGTCGACAGGGGGTGGATGAACACTGAAGCTTTCTTT.

The genes are TRBV7-8 and TRBJ1-4, with D perhaps matching TRBD1 (5 bases). CDR3 length: 14 residues. Trimming cost V 4 bases and J 8 bases, with 14 bases left between them. The germline V gene has CDR1 SGHVS and CDR2 FQNEAQ. The CDR3: CASSSRATREKLFF. DNA of the CDR3: TGTGCCAGCAGCTCCAGGGCGACGAGGGAAAAACTGTTTTTT. Full variable domain (rest looked up from reference TRBV7-8 and TRBJ1-4): GAGVSQSPRYKVAKRGQDVALRCDPISGHVSLFWYQQALGQGPEFLTYFQNEAQLDKSGLPSDRFFAERPEGSVSTLKIQRTQQEDSAVYLCASSSRATREKLFFGSGTQLSVL.

As to this clone: The junction departs from the called germline gene at one end, perhaps through a read error. The V and J genes are TRBV4-3 and TRBJ1-5; D gene uncertain. The CDR3 runs to 15 residues. The V gene's germline CDR1 is LGHNA and CDR2 YSLEER. For the CDR3, the DNA is TGCGCCAGCAGTCAAGGGTCACTACCCAATCAGCCCCAGCATTTT. Translation: CASSQGSLPNQPQHF.

A few counts support this clone. This sequence joins TRBV30 and TRBJ1-3; D is perhaps TRBD1 (6 bases). This CDR3 spans 17 amino acids. The V end lost 0 bases, the J end lost 0 bases, and 15 bases lay between the germline ends. CDR1 and CDR2 from the germline V gene are GTSNPN and SVGIG (reference sequence). CDR3 nucleotide sequence: TGTGCCTGGAGTGTATCCAGGACAGCCTACTCTGGAAACACCATATATTTT. This encodes CAWSVSRTAYSGNTIYF.

The chain employs TRBV28 and TRBJ1-5; TRBD1 aligns across 7 bases. The CDR3 is 12 amino acids. Trimming at V came to 6 bases and at J to 14 bases, leaving 10 bases not matched to a gene. The germline gives CDR1 MDHEN, CDR2 SYDVKM. The CDR3 spells CASRGTAFKEHF. The CDR3, as DNA: TGTGCCAGCAGGGGGACAGCTTTTAAAGAGCATTTT.

The chain uses TRBV28 and TRBJ1-2, with 7 bases lining up with TRBD1. J was trimmed by 8 bases and V by 4 bases; bases with no gene match: 13. This CDR3 is 15 amino acids long. Per germline, CDR1 MDHEN and CDR2 SYDVKM. In DNA form, the CDR3 reads TGTGCCAGCAGTTCCCCCTTGGAGACAGGGTACGGCTACACCTTC. It encodes CASSSPLETGYGYTF.

The V gene is TRBV19, the J gene TRBJ2-3, with 7 bases lining up with TRBD1. The CDR3 is 15 amino acids. Germline V gene data show CDR1 as LNHDA and CDR2 as SQIVND (reference sequence). V shed 0 bases and J 4 bases; nucleotides not matched to a gene: 4. The CDR3 DNA is TGTGCCAGTAGTATAGAGGGGCAGGGGGCAGATACGCAGTATTTT. It translates to CASSIEGQGADTQYF.

The genes are TRBV7-3 and TRBJ2-3, with 10 bases identical to TRBD2. The CDR3 is 15 amino acids. Germline V gene data show CDR1 as SGHTA and CDR2 as FQGTGA. The J segment lost 0 bases and the V segment lost 5 bases, leaving 2 bases of the junction unmatched. CDR3 sequence: CASSQTSGSTDTQYF. The DNA of the CDR3 is TGTGCCAGCAGCCAGACTAGCGGGAGCACAGATACGCAGTATTTT.

The chain is built from TRBV7-9 and TRBJ2-1, with 11 bases that match TRBD2. Looked up from germline, CDR1 is SEHNR and CDR2 is FQNEAQ (reference sequence). The CDR3 has 15 amino acids. After removal of 4 bases from V and 6 bases from J, the junction contained 5 bases not matched to a gene. CDR3 DNA: TGTGCCAGCAGCTGGCTAGCGGGAGGTTCCAATGAGCAGTTCTTC. Its translation is CASSWLAGGSNEQFF.

This chain uses TRBV5-1 with TRBJ2-1, with D perhaps TRBD2 (5 bases). This CDR3 contains 15 residues. The V gene lost 4 bases and the J gene lost 7 bases, with 18 bases spanning the gap. Germline CDR1 reads SGHRS; CDR2 reads YFSETQ. The CDR3 is CASSPSGGWLNEQFF. The CDR3 nucleotides are TGCGCCAGCAGCCCCTCTGGCGGGTGGTTGAATGAGCAGTTCTTC. Full variable domain (remainder filled in from reference TRBV5-1 and TRBJ2-1): KAGVTQTPRYLIKTRGQQVTLSCSPISGHRSVSWYQQTPGQGLQFLFEYFSETQRNKGNFPGRFSGRQFSNSRSEMNVSTLELGDSALYLCASSPSGGWLNEQFFGPGTRLTVL.

The gene calls are TRBV30 and TRBJ2-2, with a weak D call TRBD1 (10 bases). Germline V gene lookup returns CDR1 GTSNPN and CDR2 SVGIG (reference sequence). This CDR3 has 20 residues. Deletions cut 1 base from V and 6 bases from J, with 30 bases between. This CDR3 is CAWSAGTGVRIAGVPGELFF. The CDR3 nucleotides are TGTGCCTGGAGTGCAGGGACAGGGGTACGAATAGCGGGAGTTCCCGGGGAGCTGTTTTTT.

The chain links TRBV28 to TRBJ2-7; TRBD1 aligns across 10 bases. The CDR3 runs to 13 residues. The trim removed 7 bases at V and 4 bases at J, leaving 4 bases unmatched. Germline V gene lookup returns CDR1 MDHEN and CDR2 SYDVKM. The CDR3 DNA reads TGTGCCAGCACCCGACAGGGGGCTTACGAGCAGTACTTC. Its protein product is CASTRQGAYEQYF.

The chain combines TRBV7-2 with TRBJ2-1; 9 bases are shared with TRBD2. Germline loops: CDR1 SGHTA, CDR2 FQGNSA. The V gene end was trimmed by 6 bases and the J gene end by 9 bases; junction bases not matched to a gene: 12. This CDR3 comprises 15 residues. The CDR3 sequence: CASRRDGTSYGEQFF. CDR3 nucleotide sequence: TGTGCCAGCAGACGAGACGGGACTAGCTATGGTGAGCAGTTCTTC.

This chain joins TRBV7-9 and TRBJ1-6; a possible D gene is TRBD1 (6 bases). V gave up 2 bases and J gave up 6 bases, with 11 bases separating them. Germline values: CDR1 SEHNR, CDR2 FQNEAQ (reference sequence). The CDR3 is 15 residues long. This CDR3 reads CASSLLGRGNSPLHF. CDR3 sequence (DNA): TGTGCCAGCAGCTTACTGGGCAGGGGTAATTCACCCCTCCACTTT.

The chain links TRBV9 to TRBJ2-7, with D perhaps matching TRBD1 (5 bases). Deletions cut 4 bases from V and 1 base from J, with 12 bases between. Germline CDR1 reads SGDLS; CDR2 reads YYNGEE. The CDR3 is 14 amino acids. This CDR3 is CASSLQGYSYEQYF. CDR3 sequence (DNA): TGTGCCAGCAGCCTCCAGGGCTATTCCTACGAGCAGTACTTC.

This sequence joins TRBV29-1 and TRBJ1-5; TRBD1 might be the D (5 bases). Germline V gene lookup returns CDR1 SQVTM and CDR2 ANQGSEA. The germline V and J ends were trimmed by 6 bases and 3 bases, with 6 bases remaining between them. The CDR3 length is 11 residues. CDR3 in DNA: TGCAGCGTAGGGGACAATCAGCCCCAGCATTTT. Protein sequence: CSVGDNQPQHF.

This sequence joins TRBV16 and TRBJ1-5, with a possible D match to TRBD1 (6 bases). In germline, CDR1 is KGHSY, CDR2 FQNENV. The CDR3 has 14 amino acids. Trimming stripped 2 bases from V and 4 bases from J, with 9 bases between. CDR3 in amino acids: CASSQPGQNQPQHF. The CDR3 region has the DNA TGTGCCAGCAGCCAACCGGGACAAAATCAGCCCCAGCATTTT.

This chain joins TRBV2 and TRBJ2-7, with D tentatively TRBD1 (5 bases). Germline V gives CDR1 SNHLY, CDR2 FYNNEI. The V and J ends lost 2 bases and 7 bases respectively, with 21 bases between them. This CDR3 region has 16 residues. DNA for the CDR3: TGTGCCAGCAGTGAATCACTGACAGTTTCGCGCTGGGAGCAGTACTTC. Translation gives CASSESLTVSRWEQYF.

The CDR3 here is CASSNRGSGRETQYF. The CDR3 DNA reads as TGTGCCAGCAGTAACAGGGGCAGCGGGAGAGAGACCCAGTACTTC. V and J are TRBV6-5 and TRBJ2-5, with a weak D call TRBD2 (8 bases). V lost 5 bases to trimming and J lost 4 bases, with 17 bases between them. CDR3 length: 15 amino acids. CDR1 is MNHEY and CDR2 is SVGAGI in the germline V gene.

This chain uses TRBV2 with TRBJ2-2; D unclear. Germline CDR1 and CDR2: SNHLY and FYNNEI. There are 15 residues in the CDR3. Trimming shortened V by 6 bases and J by 0 bases, and 11 bases separated the two germline ends. CDR3 nucleotide sequence: TGTGCCAGCAGAGGCGGCGCAGCGAACACCGGGGAGCTGTTTTTT. It encodes CASRGGAANTGELFF.

The chain joins TRBV7-9 to TRBJ1-4, with 9 bases fitting TRBD1. V lost 5 bases to trimming and J lost 7 bases; unmatched junction nucleotides: 8. The length of the CDR3 is 15 residues. Germline CDR1 SEHNR, CDR2 FQNEAQ (reference sequence). CDR3 sequence (DNA): TGTGCCAGCAGCCGCCCGGACAGGGGAACTGAAAAACTGTTTTTT. Protein sequence: CASSRPDRGTEKLFF.

This chain joins TRBV6-5 and TRBJ2-7; D remains unclear. Germline CDR1 MNHEY, CDR2 SVGAGI. This CDR3 region has 14 residues. The V end lost 2 bases, the J end lost 2 bases, and 10 bases lay between the germline ends. Written as DNA, the CDR3 is TGTGCCAGCAGTTACGGGCGCCCACCCTACGAGCAGTACTTC. Its protein is CASSYGRPPYEQYF.

J is TRBJ2-3 and V is TRBV4-2; 9 nucleotides line up with TRBD1. This CDR3 is built from 15 residues. Trimming cost V 2 bases and J 3 bases; bases outside gene matches: 3. Germline V CDR1 and CDR2: LGHNA, YNFKEQ. DNA of the CDR3: TGTGCCAGCAGCCAACTAGGGACAGGGACAGATACGCAGTATTTT. It is translated as CASSQLGTGTDTQYF.

This clone was seen only a few times. The chain links TRBV2 to TRBJ2-7, with D possibly being TRBD1 (6 bases). V gave up 6 bases and J gave up 3 bases, with 18 bases separating them. The CDR3 contains 15 residues. Germline CDR1 and CDR2: SNHLY and FYNNEI. CDR3 coding DNA: TGTGCCAGCAGAATGGGGTGGGACACTCACTACGAGCAGTACTTC. Translation gives CASRMGWDTHYEQYF.